This T cell receptor beta chain was retrieved from a study of T cell responses to AZD1222 COVID-19 vaccine. Overall study findings and caveats: Spike-specific TCRs gained breadth and depth after people received two AZD1222 doses. Spike-wide vaccine-associated CD4 TCRs dominated at 160-218 and 743-854. Repertoires were obtained only post-peak T cell response.

As concerns this clone: The antigen is unknown.

Some clones are missing from TCRdb's copy, which holds only in-frame ones; the method was immunoSEQ multiplex PCR. The table shows around 88,000 clones, with about 86% occurring only once. The germline gives CDR1 SEHNR, CDR2 FQNEAQ (reference sequence). The CDR3 runs 12 residues. Between the trimmed V and J ends, which lost 1 base and 4 bases, there was a span of 3 bases. This chain joins TRBV7-9 and TRBJ2-3; D gene uncertain. Sequences were derived from peripheral blood, sampled on day 0 of AZD1222 vaccination. The sequence was obtained from an adult in good health. The CDR3 region is CASSLEADTQYF. The CDR3 coding sequence is TGTGCCAGCAGCTTAGAGGCAGATACGCAGTATTTT.